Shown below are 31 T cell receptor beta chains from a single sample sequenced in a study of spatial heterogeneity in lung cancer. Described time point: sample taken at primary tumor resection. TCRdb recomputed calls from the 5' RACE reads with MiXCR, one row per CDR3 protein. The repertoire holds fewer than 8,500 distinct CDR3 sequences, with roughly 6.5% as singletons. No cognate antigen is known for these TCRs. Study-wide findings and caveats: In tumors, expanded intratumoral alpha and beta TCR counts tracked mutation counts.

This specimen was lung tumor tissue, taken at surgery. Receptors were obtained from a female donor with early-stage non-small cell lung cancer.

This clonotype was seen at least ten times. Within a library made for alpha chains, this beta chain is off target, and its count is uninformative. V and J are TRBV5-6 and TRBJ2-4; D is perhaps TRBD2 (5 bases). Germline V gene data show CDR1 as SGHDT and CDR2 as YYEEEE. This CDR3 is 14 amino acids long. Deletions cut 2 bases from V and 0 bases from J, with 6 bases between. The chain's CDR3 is CASSFRGAKNIQYF. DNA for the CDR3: TGTGCCAGCAGCTTCCGGGGAGCCAAAAACATTCAGTACTTC.

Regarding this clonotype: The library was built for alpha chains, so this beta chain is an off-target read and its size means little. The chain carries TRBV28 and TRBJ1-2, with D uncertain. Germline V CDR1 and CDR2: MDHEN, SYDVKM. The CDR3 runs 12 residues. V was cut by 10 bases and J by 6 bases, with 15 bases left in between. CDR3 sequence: CAIVSSGDGYTF. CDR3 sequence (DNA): TGTGCCATCGTCTCCTCTGGAGATGGCTACACCTTC.

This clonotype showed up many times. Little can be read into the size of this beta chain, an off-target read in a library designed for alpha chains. The CDR3 here is CASSSLTSDQRRGYNEQFF. The DNA of the CDR3 is TGTGCCAGCAGCTCGTTAACTAGCGACCAGAGAAGAGGTTACAATGAGCAGTTCTTC. The V gene is TRBV7-8, the J gene TRBJ2-1; 7 bases agree with TRBD2. The trim removed 4 bases at V and 4 bases at J, leaving 19 bases unmatched. Per germline, CDR1 SGHVS and CDR2 FQNEAQ. The CDR3 totals 19 residues.

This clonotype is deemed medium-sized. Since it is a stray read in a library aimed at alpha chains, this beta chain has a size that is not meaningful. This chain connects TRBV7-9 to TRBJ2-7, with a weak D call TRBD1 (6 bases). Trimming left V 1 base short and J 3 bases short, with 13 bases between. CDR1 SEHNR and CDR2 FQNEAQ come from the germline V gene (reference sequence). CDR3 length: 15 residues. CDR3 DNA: TGTGCCAGCAGCTTAGATGGCACCAGGGGCTACGAGCAGTACTTC. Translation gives CASSLDGTRGYEQYF.

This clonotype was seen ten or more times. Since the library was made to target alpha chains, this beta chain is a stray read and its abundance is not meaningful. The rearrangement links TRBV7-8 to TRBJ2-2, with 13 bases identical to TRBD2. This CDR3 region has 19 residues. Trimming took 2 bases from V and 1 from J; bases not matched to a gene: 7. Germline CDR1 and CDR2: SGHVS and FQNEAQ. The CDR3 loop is CASSLSPGLAGENTGELFF. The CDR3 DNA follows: TGTGCCAGCAGCTTATCCCCCGGACTAGCGGGAGAGAACACCGGGGAGCTGTTTTTT.

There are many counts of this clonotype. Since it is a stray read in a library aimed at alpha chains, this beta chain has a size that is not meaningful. The CDR3 region has the DNA TGTGCCAGAGCACTCGACAGGCTTCGTCCCTACGAGCAGTACTTC. Encoded protein: CARALDRLRPYEQYF. V and J are TRBV7-2 and TRBJ2-7; possible D gene TRBD1, 6 bases. Trimming removed 9 bases from V and 2 bases from J, with 20 bases in between. The CDR3 sequence is 15 residues long. In germline, CDR1 is SGHTA, CDR2 FQGNSA. The whole variable domain, filled in from reference TRBV7-2 and TRBJ2-7, reads GAGVSQSPSNKVTEKGKDVELRCDPISGHTALYWYRQSLGQGLEFLIYFQGNSAPDKSGLPSDRFSAERTGGSVSTLTIQRTQQEDSAVYLCARALDRLRPYEQYFGPGTRLTVT.

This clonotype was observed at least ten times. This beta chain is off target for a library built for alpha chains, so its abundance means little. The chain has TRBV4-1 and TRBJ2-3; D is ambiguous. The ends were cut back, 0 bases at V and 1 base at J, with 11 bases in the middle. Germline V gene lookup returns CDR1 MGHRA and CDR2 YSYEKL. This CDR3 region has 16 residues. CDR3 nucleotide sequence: TGCGCCAGCAGCCAAGATCTGGGTATGGGCACAGATACGCAGTATTTT. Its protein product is CASSQDLGMGTDTQYF.

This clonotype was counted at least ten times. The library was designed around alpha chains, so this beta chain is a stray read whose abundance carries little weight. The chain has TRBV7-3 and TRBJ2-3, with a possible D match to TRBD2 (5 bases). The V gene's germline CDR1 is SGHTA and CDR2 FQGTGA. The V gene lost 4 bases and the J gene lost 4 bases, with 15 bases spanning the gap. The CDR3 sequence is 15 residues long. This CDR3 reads CASSSTHSDSDTQYF. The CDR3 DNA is TGTGCCAGCAGCTCAACCCATAGCGACTCAGATACGCAGTATTTT.

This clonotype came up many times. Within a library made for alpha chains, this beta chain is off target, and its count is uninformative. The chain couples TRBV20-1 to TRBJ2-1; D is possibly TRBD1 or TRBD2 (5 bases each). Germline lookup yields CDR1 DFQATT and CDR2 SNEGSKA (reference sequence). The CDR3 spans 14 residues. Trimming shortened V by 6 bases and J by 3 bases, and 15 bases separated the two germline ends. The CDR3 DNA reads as TGCAGTGCACATTTAATGGGGGACTACAATGAGCAGTTCTTC. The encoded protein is CSAHLMGDYNEQFF.

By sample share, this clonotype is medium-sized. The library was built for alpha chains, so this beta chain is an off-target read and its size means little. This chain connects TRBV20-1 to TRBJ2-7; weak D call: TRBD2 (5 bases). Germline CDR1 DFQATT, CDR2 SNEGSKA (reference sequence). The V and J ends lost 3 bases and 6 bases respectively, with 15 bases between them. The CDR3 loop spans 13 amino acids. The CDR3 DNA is TGCAGTGCTAGTATCGGCGGGCGCGCCGAGCAGTACTTC. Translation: CSASIGGRAEQYF.

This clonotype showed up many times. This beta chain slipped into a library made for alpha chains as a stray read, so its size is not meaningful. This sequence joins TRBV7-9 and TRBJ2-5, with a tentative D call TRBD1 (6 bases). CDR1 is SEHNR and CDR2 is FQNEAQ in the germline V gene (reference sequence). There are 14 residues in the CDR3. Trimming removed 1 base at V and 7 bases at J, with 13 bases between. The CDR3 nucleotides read TGTGCCAGCAGCTTAGAAGGCAGGGGCCGGACCCAGTACTTC. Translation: CASSLEGRGRTQYF.

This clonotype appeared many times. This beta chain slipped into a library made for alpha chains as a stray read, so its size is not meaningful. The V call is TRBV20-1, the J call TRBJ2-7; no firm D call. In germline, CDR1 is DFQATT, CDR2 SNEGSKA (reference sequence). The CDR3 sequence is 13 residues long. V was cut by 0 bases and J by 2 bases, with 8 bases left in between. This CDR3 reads CSARDSWAYEQYF. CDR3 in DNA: TGCAGTGCTAGAGATAGTTGGGCCTACGAGCAGTACTTC.

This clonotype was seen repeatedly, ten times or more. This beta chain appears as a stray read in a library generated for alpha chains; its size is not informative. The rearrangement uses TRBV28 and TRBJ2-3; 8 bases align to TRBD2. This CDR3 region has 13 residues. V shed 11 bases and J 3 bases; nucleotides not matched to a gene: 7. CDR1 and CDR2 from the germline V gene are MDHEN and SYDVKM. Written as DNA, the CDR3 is TGTGCCCTAAGGGCGGGAGGAACAGATACGCAGTATTTT. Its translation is CALRAGGTDTQYF.

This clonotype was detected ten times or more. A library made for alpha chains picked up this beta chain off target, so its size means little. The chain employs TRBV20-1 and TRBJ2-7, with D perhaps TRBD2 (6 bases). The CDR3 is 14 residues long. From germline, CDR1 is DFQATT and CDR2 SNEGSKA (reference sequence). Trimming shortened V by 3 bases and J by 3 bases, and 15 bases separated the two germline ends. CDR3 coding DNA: TGCAGTGCTAGTTTGACCGGGACTTACTACGAGCAGTACTTC. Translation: CSASLTGTYYEQYF.

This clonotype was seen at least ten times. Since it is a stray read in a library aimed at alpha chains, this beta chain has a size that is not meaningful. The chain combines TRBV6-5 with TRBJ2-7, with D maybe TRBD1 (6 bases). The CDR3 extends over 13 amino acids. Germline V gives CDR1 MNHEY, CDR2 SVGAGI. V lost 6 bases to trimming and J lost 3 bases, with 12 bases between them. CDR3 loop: CASSEGDNYEQYF. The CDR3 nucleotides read TGTGCCAGCAGCGAAGGGGACAACTACGAGCAGTACTTC.

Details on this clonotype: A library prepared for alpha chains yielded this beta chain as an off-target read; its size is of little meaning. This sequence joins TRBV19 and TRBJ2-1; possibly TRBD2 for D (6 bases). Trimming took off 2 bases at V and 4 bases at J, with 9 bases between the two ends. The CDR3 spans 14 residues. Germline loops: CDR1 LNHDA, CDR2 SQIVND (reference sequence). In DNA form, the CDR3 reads TGTGCCAGTAGTATACGGGGGACTTACAATGAGCAGTTCTTC. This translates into CASSIRGTYNEQFF. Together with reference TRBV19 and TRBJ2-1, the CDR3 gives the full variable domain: DGGITQSPKYLFRKEGQNVTLSCEQNLNHDAMYWYRQDPGQGLRLIYYSQIVNDFQKGDIAEGYSVSREKKESFPLTVTSAQKNPTAFYLCASSIRGTYNEQFFGPGTRLTVL.

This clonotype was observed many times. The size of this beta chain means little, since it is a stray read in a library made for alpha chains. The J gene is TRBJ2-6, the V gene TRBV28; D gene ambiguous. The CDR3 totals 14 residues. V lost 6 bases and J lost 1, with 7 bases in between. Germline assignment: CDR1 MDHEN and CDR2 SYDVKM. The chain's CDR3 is CASSSTSGANVLTF. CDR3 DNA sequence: TGTGCCAGCAGCAGCACGTCTGGGGCCAACGTCCTGACTTTC.

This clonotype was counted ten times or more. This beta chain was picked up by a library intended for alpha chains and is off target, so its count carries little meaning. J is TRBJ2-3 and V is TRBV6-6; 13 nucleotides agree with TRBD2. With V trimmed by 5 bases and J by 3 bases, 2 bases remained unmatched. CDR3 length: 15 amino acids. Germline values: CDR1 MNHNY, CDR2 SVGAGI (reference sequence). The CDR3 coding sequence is TGTGCCAGCAGTCTGGGACTAGCGGGGACAGATACGCAGTATTTT. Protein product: CASSLGLAGTDTQYF.

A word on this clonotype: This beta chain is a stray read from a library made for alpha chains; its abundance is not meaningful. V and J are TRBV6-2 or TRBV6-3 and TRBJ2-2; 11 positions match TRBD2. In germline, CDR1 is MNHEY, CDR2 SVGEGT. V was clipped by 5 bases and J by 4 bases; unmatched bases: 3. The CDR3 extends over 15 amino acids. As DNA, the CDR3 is TGTGCCAGCAGTAGACTAGCGGGGCGCACCGGGGAGCTGTTTTTT. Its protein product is CASSRLAGRTGELFF.

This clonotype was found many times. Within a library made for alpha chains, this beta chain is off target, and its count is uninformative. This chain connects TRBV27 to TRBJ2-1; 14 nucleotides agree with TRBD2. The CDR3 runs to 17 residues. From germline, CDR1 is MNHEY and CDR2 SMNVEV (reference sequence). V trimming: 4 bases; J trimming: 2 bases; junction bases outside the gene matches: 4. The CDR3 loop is CASSSGTSGSAYNEQFF. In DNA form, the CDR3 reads TGTGCCAGCAGTTCAGGGACTAGCGGGAGTGCCTACAATGAGCAGTTCTTC.

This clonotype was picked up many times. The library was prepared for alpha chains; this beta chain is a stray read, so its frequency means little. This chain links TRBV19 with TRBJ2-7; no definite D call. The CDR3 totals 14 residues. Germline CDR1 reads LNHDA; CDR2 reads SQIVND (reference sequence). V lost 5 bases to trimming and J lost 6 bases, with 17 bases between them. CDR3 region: CASSEASGTREQYF. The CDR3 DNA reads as TGTGCCAGTAGTGAGGCTAGTGGTACTCGCGAGCAGTACTTC.

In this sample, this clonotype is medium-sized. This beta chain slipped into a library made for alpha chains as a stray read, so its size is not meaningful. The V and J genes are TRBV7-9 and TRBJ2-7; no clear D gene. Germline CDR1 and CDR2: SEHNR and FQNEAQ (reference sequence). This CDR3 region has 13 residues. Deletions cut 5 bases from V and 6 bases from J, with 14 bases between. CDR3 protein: CASSPERAAEQYF. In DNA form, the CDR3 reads TGTGCCAGCAGCCCGGAACGCGCCGCCGAGCAGTACTTC.

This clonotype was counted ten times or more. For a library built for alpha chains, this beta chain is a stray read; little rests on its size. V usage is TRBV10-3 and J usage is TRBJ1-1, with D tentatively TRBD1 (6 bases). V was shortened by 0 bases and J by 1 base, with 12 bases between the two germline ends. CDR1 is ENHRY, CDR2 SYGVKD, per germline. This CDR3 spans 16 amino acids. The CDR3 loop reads CAISESGATRNTEAFF. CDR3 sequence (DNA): TGTGCCATCAGTGAGTCGGGGGCGACTCGGAACACTGAAGCTTTCTTT.

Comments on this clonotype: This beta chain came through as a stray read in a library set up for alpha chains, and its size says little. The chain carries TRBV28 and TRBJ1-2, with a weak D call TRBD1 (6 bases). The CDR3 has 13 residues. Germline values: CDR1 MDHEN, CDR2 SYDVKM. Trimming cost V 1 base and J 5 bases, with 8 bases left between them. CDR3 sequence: CASSLSGVYGYTF. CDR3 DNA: TGTGCCAGCAGTTTATCAGGGGTTTATGGCTACACCTTC.

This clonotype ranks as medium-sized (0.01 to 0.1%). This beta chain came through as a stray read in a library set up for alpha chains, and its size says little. CDR3 protein: CASRRRESSYEQYF. As DNA, the CDR3 is TGTGCCAGCAGAAGACGGGAAAGCTCCTACGAGCAGTACTTC. The chain couples TRBV12-3 or TRBV12-4 to TRBJ2-7; perhaps TRBD2 as D (5 bases). V lost 6 bases, J lost 0 bases, and 12 bases lay in between. The CDR3 length is 14 residues.

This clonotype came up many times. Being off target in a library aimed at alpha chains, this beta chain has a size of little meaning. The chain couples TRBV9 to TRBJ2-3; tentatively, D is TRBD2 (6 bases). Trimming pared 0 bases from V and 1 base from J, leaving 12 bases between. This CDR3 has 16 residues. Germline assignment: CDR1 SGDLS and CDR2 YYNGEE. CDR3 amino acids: CASSVVALAGTDTQYF. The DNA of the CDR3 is TGTGCCAGCAGCGTAGTAGCACTAGCTGGCACAGATACGCAGTATTTT.

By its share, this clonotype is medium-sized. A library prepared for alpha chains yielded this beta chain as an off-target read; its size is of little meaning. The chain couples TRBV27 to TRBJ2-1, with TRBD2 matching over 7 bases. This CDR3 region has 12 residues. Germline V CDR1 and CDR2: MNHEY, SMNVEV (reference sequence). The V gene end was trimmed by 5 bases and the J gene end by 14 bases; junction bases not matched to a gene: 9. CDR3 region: CASSPLGGSEFF. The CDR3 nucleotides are TGTGCCAGCAGTCCCCTGGGCGGGAGTGAGTTCTTC.

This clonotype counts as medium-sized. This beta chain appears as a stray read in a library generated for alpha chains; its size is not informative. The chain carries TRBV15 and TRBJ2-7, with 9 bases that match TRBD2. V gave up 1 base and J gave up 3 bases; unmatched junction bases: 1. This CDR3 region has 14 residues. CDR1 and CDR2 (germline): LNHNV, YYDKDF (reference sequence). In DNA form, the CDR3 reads TGTGCCACCAGCAGAGTAGCGGGAGTCTACGAGCAGTACTTC. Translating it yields CATSRVAGVYEQYF. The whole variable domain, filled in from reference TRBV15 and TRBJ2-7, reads DAMVIQNPRYQVTQFGKPVTLSCSQTLNHNVMYWYQQKSSQAPKLLFHYYDKDFNNEADTPDNFQSRRPNTSFCFLDIRSPGLGDTAMYLCATSRVAGVYEQYFGPGTRLTVT.

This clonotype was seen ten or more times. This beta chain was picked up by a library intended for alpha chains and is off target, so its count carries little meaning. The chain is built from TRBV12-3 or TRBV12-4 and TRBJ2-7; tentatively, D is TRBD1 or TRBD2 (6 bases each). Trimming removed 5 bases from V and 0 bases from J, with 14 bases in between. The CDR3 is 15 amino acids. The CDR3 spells CASSRRGTLSYEQYF. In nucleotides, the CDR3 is TGTGCCAGCAGTCGACGCGGGACACTCTCCTACGAGCAGTACTTC.

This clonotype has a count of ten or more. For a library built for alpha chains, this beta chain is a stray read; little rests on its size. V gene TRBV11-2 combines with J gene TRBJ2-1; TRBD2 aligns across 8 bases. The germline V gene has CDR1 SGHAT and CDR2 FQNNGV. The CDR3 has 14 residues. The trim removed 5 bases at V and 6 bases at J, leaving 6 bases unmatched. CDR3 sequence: CASSPGTRFNEQFF. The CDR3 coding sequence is TGTGCCAGCAGCCCCGGGACTAGATTCAATGAGCAGTTCTTC.

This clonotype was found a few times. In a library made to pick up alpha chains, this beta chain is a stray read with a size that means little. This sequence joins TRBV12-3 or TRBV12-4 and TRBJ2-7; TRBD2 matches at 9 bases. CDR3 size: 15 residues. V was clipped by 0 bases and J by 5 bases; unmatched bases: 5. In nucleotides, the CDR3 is TGTGCCAGCAGTTTAGCCCAGACTAGCGGCCACGAGCAGTACTTC. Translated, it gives CASSLAQTSGHEQYF.